This T cell receptor (beta chain) came from a study of blood T cells in healthy people across ages. The use of a sample-barcoded 5' primer and a J-beta primer mix characterized a second PCR of roughly 6 to 11 cycles. Via MiXCR, TCRdb re-called the 5' RACE reads, giving one row per CDR3 protein. Counted here are hundreds of thousands of distinct CDR3 sequences, roughly three fifths occurring once; the ten biggest clones make up 20% to 30%. This clonotype turned up a few times. This clonotype was obtained from a man aged 40-49 years in good health. The sample consisted of blood.

CDR3 bases: TGTGCCAGCAGCACCCAAACTTACAATGAGCAGTTCTTC. This codes for CASSTQTYNEQFF. The chain has TRBV7-3 and TRBJ2-1; D is uncertain. The CDR3 has 13 amino acids. Germline V CDR1 and CDR2: SGHTA, FQGTGA. The ends were cut back, 5 bases at V and 4 bases at J, with 9 bases in the middle. Full variable domain (outside the CDR3, taken from reference TRBV7-3 and TRBJ2-1): GAGVSQTPSNKVTEKGKYVELRCDPISGHTALYWYRQSLGQGPEFLIYFQGTGAADDSGLPNDRFFAVRPEGSVSTLKIQRTERGDSAVYLCASSTQTYNEQFFGPGTRLTVL.